Listed below are T cell receptor beta chains from one sample, sequenced in a study of OX40 agonist ivuxolimab in advanced cancers. Sequenced by immunoSEQ multiplex PCR; TCRdb stores in-frame clones only, minus some. The sample comprises tens of thousands of clones, around 80% of which are singletons, and roughly 4.9% rests with the top ten. The starting material was CD4+ or CD8+ T cells sorted from blood, obtained in a trial of the OX40 agonist ivuxolimab. All receptors come from an adult with an advanced solid tumor such as melanoma, head and neck, liver or kidney cancer. CDR3s include the opening cysteine and the closing phenylalanine or tryptophan. A D gene is named only where the DNA matches it firmly. Part of the rows lack a size; the others show once, few, many or a class for expanded clones.

D | size | J | V | CDR3 | DNA
TRBD2 | - | TRBJ2-7 | TRBV27 | CATSPGRGYSYEQYF | TGTGCCACCTCGCCGGGGCGGGGGTACTCCTACGAGCAGTACTTC
- | once | TRBJ1-1 | TRBV28 | CATQENLSGRSEAFF | TGTGCCACCCAAGAAAATTTATCCGGGAGATCTGAAGCTTTCTTT
- | - | TRBJ2-1 | TRBV27 | CASSPLGTTYNEQFF | TGTGCCAGCAGTCCCCTGGGCACCACGTACAATGAGCAGTTCTTC
- | few | TRBJ1-1 | TRBV19 | CASSTGRPTNTEAFF | TGTGCCAGTAGTACCGGACGACCCACGAACACTGAAGCTTTCTTT
TRBD1 | once | TRBJ2-7 | TRBV4-3 | CASSQRTGGYEQYF | TGCGCCAGCAGCCAACGGACAGGGGGCTACGAGCAGTACTTC
TRBD1 | - | TRBJ1-1 | TRBV5-6 | CASSLPGGTGEAFF | TGTGCCAGCAGCCTGCCGGGAGGGACAGGGGAAGCTTTCTTT
TRBD2 | - | TRBJ2-3 | TRBV9 | CASSVAVAGGTDTQYF | TGTGCCAGCAGCGTAGCGGTAGCGGGGGGCACAGATACGCAGTATTTT
- | - | TRBJ1-2 | TRBV9 | CASSVVGHSYGYTF | TGTGCCAGCAGCGTAGTAGGCCATTCCTATGGCTACACCTTC
- | - | TRBJ2-3 | TRBV6-1 | CASTGQGIRTDTQYF | TGTGCCAGCACCGGCCAGGGGATCCGCACAGATACGCAGTATTTT
- | - | TRBJ1-5 | TRBV30 | CAWSARARGNQPQHF | TGTGCCTGGAGCGCGAGGGCTAGGGGCAATCAGCCCCAGCATTTT
- | - | TRBJ2-3 | TRBV18 | CASSPSRSDTQYF | TGTGCCAGCTCACCCTCCCGTTCAGATACGCAGTATTTT
- | - | TRBJ1-5 | TRBV27 | CASSSPGGANQPQHF | TGTGCCAGCAGTTCCCCTGGTGGGGCTAACCAGCCCCAGCATTTT
- | once | TRBJ1-3 | TRBV28 | CASSLWGSGGNTIYF | TGTGCCAGCAGTTTATGGGGATCGGGTGGAAACACCATATATTTT
- | - | TRBJ2-3 | TRBV5-4 | CASSGDIRFTQYF | TGTGCCAGCAGCGGAGATATTAGGTTTACGCAGTATTTT
- | - | TRBJ2-2 | TRBV7-9 | CASSLAFEAETNTGELFF | TGTGCCAGCAGCTTAGCGTTTGAGGCCGAGACGAACACCGGGGAGCTGTTTTTT
- | - | TRBJ1-4 | TRBV7-6 | CASSPSREKLFF | TGTGCCAGCAGCCCCTCTCGCGAAAAACTGTTTTTT
TRBD2 | - | TRBJ2-2 | TRBV28 | CASSFTSGRDIPGELFF | TGTGCCAGCAGTTTCACTAGCGGGAGAGATATTCCCGGGGAGCTGTTTTTT
- | - | TRBJ1-2 | TRBV9 | CASSVEAGARPVGYTF | TGTGCCAGCAGCGTGGAGGCAGGGGCACGTCCGGTGGGCTACACCTTC
TRBD1 | few | TRBJ1-2 | TRBV11-2 | CASSFIRDRVLWTF | TGTGCCAGCAGCTTTATACGGGACAGGGTATTGTGGACCTTC
TRBD2 | once | TRBJ2-1 | TRBV5-5 | CASSLSAGENEQFF | TGTGCCAGCAGCTTGTCAGCGGGGGAAAATGAGCAGTTCTTC
TRBD2 | - | TRBJ2-1 | TRBV7-9 | CASSLVTSGGNEQFF | TGTGCCAGCAGCTTAGTGACTAGCGGGGGGAATGAGCAGTTCTTC
- | - | TRBJ1-1 | TRBV10-2 | CASSESRAGEVGVRTEAFF | TGCGCCAGCAGTGAGTCCAGAGCAGGGGAGGTCGGCGTACGCACTGAAGCTTTCTTT
TRBD2 | - | TRBJ2-7 | TRBV7-2 | CASSLTSGNHEQYF | TGTGCCAGCAGCTTAACTAGCGGTAATCACGAGCAGTACTTC
TRBD2 | - | TRBJ2-3 | TRBV19 | CASRPGTRWGTDTQYF | TGTGCCAGTCGACCCGGGACTAGGTGGGGCACAGATACGCAGTATTTT
TRBD1 | - | TRBJ1-1 | TRBV6-6 | CASSNPGQGGNTEAFF | TGTGCCAGCAGTAACCCGGGACAGGGAGGGAACACTGAAGCTTTCTTT
- | few | TRBJ1-3 | TRBV6-6 | CASSPGSWNSGNTIYF | TGTGCCAGCAGTCCCGGGTCCTGGAACTCTGGAAACACCATATATTTT